Presented here are 21 T cell receptor beta chains from one specimen sequenced in a study of cytomegalovirus exposure and HLA in healthy donors. The assay was immunoSEQ multiplex PCR, and TCRdb's table has in-frame clones only and misses some. The sample yields hundreds of thousands of clones, roughly 87% seen once. What was sequenced was PBMCs. The receptors here all came from a man aged 18 to 30 in good health and CMV-seropositive.

This clone was seen only once. The J gene is TRBJ2-3, the V gene TRBV5-4, with a weak D call TRBD1 (6 bases). V was trimmed by 5 bases and J by 3 bases, leaving 10 bases between them. The CDR3 contains 13 residues. The germline V gene has CDR1 SGHNT and CDR2 YYREEE (reference sequence). CDR3 in amino acids: CASRNQGTDTQYF. In DNA form, the CDR3 reads TGTGCCAGCAGGAACCAGGGGACAGATACGCAGTATTTT.

The chain is built from TRBV18 and TRBJ1-3; weak D call: TRBD1 (5 bases). Trimming took 3 bases from V and 0 from J, leaving 9 bases between them. The CDR3 is 15 residues long. CDR1 is KGHSH and CDR2 is LQKENI in the germline V gene. In DNA, the CDR3 is TGTGCCAGCTCACCTGACAGAAACTCTGGAAACACCATATATTTT. Translating it yields CASSPDRNSGNTIYF. Full variable domain (remainder filled in from reference TRBV18 and TRBJ1-3): NAGVMQNPRHLVRRRGQEARLRCSPMKGHSHVYWYRQLPEEGLKFMVYLQKENIIDESGMPKERFSAEFPKEGPSILRIQQVVRGDSAAYFCASSPDRNSGNTIYFGEGSWLTVV.

This clone appeared many times. V is TRBV2 and J is TRBJ2-7; 9 positions match TRBD1. V lost 8 bases to trimming and J lost 3 bases; unmatched junction nucleotides: 5. The length of the CDR3 is 13 residues. Germline assignment: CDR1 SNHLY and CDR2 FYNNEI. Written as DNA, the CDR3 is TGTGCCAGCGGCCGGGACAGGGACTACGAGCAGTACTTC. Protein product: CASGRDRDYEQYF.

The chain recombines TRBV11-2 with TRBJ2-1; 9 nucleotides agree with TRBD2. Trimming cost V 3 bases and J 3 bases; bases outside gene matches: 6. The germline gives CDR1 SGHAT, CDR2 FQNNGV. The CDR3 extends over 16 amino acids. In DNA, the CDR3 is TGTGCCAGCAGCTTTCGCTCAGCGGGGGGCTACAATGAGCAGTTCTTC. This gives the protein CASSFRSAGGYNEQFF.

The rearrangement links TRBV7-1 to TRBJ2-1; the match to TRBD2 covers 9 bases. TRBV7-1 carries the ORF label, with uncertain function. The CDR3 covers 24 residues. Trimming took 3 bases from V and 3 from J; bases not matched to a gene: 30. CDR3 bases: TGTGCCAGCAGCTCCCCAATCGGGGACAAGGACTCTAGCGGGGTTCTTAGCTTCTACAATGAGCAGTTCTTC. This encodes CASSSPIGDKDSSGVLSFYNEQFF.

V and J are TRBV7-3 and TRBJ2-1; 11 nucleotides match TRBD2. The ends lost 1 base at V and 3 bases at J; junction bases unmatched: 11. CDR1 is SGHTA, CDR2 FQGTGA, per germline. The CDR3 consists of 19 residues. The CDR3 sequence is CASSLSTGGSGRVYNEQFF. CDR3 bases: TGTGCCAGCAGCTTAAGTACCGGGGGTAGCGGGAGGGTCTACAATGAGCAGTTCTTC.

The J gene is TRBJ1-5, the V gene TRBV6-1; 8 bases are shared with TRBD1. The CDR3 sequence is 14 residues long. Germline CDR1 is MNHNS and CDR2 is SASEGT. Losses at the gene ends were 6 bases for V and 7 bases for J; bases not matched to a gene: 8. CDR3 nucleotides: TGTGCCAGCAGAGCGACAGGGGTAGGGCAGCCCCAGCATTTT. Residues: CASRATGVGQPQHF.

V and J are TRBV28 and TRBJ1-4; maybe TRBD1 (6 bases). The CDR3 has 13 residues. V lost 4 bases and J lost 10, with 13 bases in between. Germline loops: CDR1 MDHEN, CDR2 SYDVKM. This CDR3 is CASSSRQVGKLFF. CDR3 DNA: TGTGCCAGCAGTTCCCGACAGGTCGGAAAACTGTTTTTT.

This clone appeared a few times. CDR3 nucleotide sequence: TGCGCCAGCGCGGCAGGGTCAGAGGGTCAGCCCCAGCATTTT. This sequence encodes CASAAGSEGQPQHF. The chain joins TRBV5-1 to TRBJ1-5; a weak D match, TRBD1 (5 bases). V lost 7 bases and J lost 6, with 17 bases in between. Germline CDR1 SGHRS, CDR2 YFSETQ. The CDR3 sequence is 14 residues long.

In its sample, this clone was seen once. CDR3 sequence reads: CATSRRQGFEAFF. CDR3 sequence (DNA): TGTGCCACCAGCAGAAGACAGGGGTTTGAAGCTTTCTTT. The chain has TRBV15 and TRBJ1-1; 8 bases align to TRBD1. Germline assignment: CDR1 LNHNV and CDR2 YYDKDF (reference sequence). The CDR3 sequence is 13 residues long. V dropped 2 bases and J dropped 7; count of bases not matched to a gene: 3.

J is TRBJ1-2 and V is TRBV5-4; D uncertain. Germline V gene lookup returns CDR1 SGHNT and CDR2 YYREEE (reference sequence). The CDR3 is 14 amino acids. The V gene lost 2 bases and the J gene lost 5 bases, with 13 bases spanning the gap. CDR3 DNA sequence: TGTGCCAGCAGCTTTTCGGTCTTTGAGTATGGCTACACCTTC. As protein: CASSFSVFEYGYTF. The variable domain in full, completed from reference TRBV5-4 and TRBJ1-2, reads ETGVTQSPTHLIKTRGQQVTLRCSSQSGHNTVSWYQQALGQGPQFIFQYYREEENGRGNFPPRFSGLQFPNYSSELNVNALELDDSALYLCASSFSVFEYGYTFGSGTRLTVV.

The chain combines TRBV27 with TRBJ2-1; TRBD1 is a possible D gene (5 bases). Germline V gene data show CDR1 as MNHEY and CDR2 as SMNVEV (reference sequence). There are 13 residues in the CDR3. V was cut by 6 bases and J by 5 bases, with 11 bases left in between. The CDR3 bases are TGTGCCAGCAGACCCCAGGGCGACAATGAGCAGTTCTTC. Amino acids: CASRPQGDNEQFF.

This clone was seen once. V is TRBV7-8 and J is TRBJ2-4; tentatively, D is TRBD2 (6 bases). V dropped 3 bases and J dropped 8 bases, with 11 bases sitting between them. The germline V gene has CDR1 SGHVS and CDR2 FQNEAQ. The CDR3 loop spans 13 amino acids. The CDR3 DNA sequence: TGTGCCAGCAGCTTTGGAGGAGGGGACATTCAGTACTTC. The encoded protein is CASSFGGGDIQYF.

J is TRBJ1-2 and V is TRBV7-2; possible D gene TRBD1, 5 bases. V was shortened by 3 bases and J by 4 bases, with 15 bases between the two germline ends. Germline assignment: CDR1 SGHTA and CDR2 FQGNSA. CDR3 size: 15 residues. CDR3 in DNA: TGTGCCAGCAGCTTTCGTCAGCCGGGGGTCTATGGCTACACCTTC. This sequence encodes CASSFRQPGVYGYTF.

The chain couples TRBV27 to TRBJ1-1; D is possibly TRBD1 (6 bases). Germline loops: CDR1 MNHEY, CDR2 SMNVEV (reference sequence). The CDR3 extends over 13 amino acids. The V and J ends lost 6 bases and 3 bases respectively, with 11 bases between them. CDR3 protein: CASSMGGHTEAFF. CDR3 bases: TGTGCCAGCAGCATGGGGGGCCACACTGAAGCTTTCTTT.

With respect to this clone: Distinct nucleotide sequences in the sample also encode this CDR3. This rearrangement joins TRBV5-1 to TRBJ1-1; D gene ambiguous. This CDR3 has 13 residues. CDR1 is SGHRS and CDR2 is YFSETQ in the germline V gene. V was pared by 4 bases and J by 0 bases, with 7 bases between. The CDR3 reads CASSRELNTEAFF. In DNA form, the CDR3 reads TGCGCCAGCAGCCGGGAGCTGAACACTGAAGCTTTCTTT.

J is TRBJ1-5 and V is TRBV5-1; D remains unclear. The CDR3 is made up of 20 amino acids. Germline V gene lookup returns CDR1 SGHRS and CDR2 YFSETQ. V lost 3 bases to trimming and J lost 6 bases, with 31 bases between them. The CDR3 loop reads CASSSIPGFTHSTPGQPQHF. CDR3 DNA: TGCGCCAGCAGCTCGATTCCCGGGTTTACCCATTCTACACCGGGTCAGCCCCAGCATTTT.

This clone has a single count. V usage is TRBV19 and J usage is TRBJ2-7; TRBD1 matches 8 bases. This CDR3 is built from 15 residues. The germline V gene encodes CDR1 LNHDA and CDR2 SQIVND (reference sequence). Trimming at V came to 3 bases and at J to 4 bases, leaving 8 bases not matched to a gene. The CDR3: CASSIAGGGKYEQYF. CDR3 nucleotides: TGTGCCAGTAGTATTGCAGGGGGCGGAAAGTACGAGCAGTACTTC.

This chain uses TRBV18 with TRBJ2-4; D is unclear. The germline V gene has CDR1 KGHSH and CDR2 LQKENI. Trimming stripped 9 bases from V and 4 bases from J, with 10 bases between. This CDR3 has 12 amino acids. This chain's CDR3 is CARPDWKNIQYF. DNA for the CDR3: TGTGCCAGACCAGACTGGAAAAACATTCAGTACTTC.

This chain connects TRBV5-4 to TRBJ2-1, with 7 bases aligning to TRBD1. The trim removed 4 bases at V and 4 bases at J, leaving 14 bases unmatched. The V gene's germline CDR1 is SGHNT and CDR2 YYREEE (reference sequence). The CDR3 totals 17 residues. The CDR3 sequence: CASSRLQGPSLYNEQFF. In DNA, the CDR3 is TGTGCCAGCAGCCGATTACAGGGGCCTTCTCTATACAATGAGCAGTTCTTC.

V gene TRBV6-4 combines with J gene TRBJ2-2; 9 bases map to TRBD2. Germline CDR1 reads MRHNA; CDR2 reads SNTAGT. Germline trimming cut 2 bases from V and 11 bases from J; bases unmatched to any gene: 9. This CDR3 is built from 15 residues. CDR3 amino acids: CASSDTSSGKLELFF. For the CDR3, the DNA is TGTGCCAGCAGTGACACGTCTAGCGGGAAACTTGAGCTGTTTTTT.